This T cell receptor beta chain was identified in a study of beta chain features in type 1 diabetes. This CDR3 has 14 residues. J lost 9 bases, V lost 4 bases, and 4 bases had no gene match. CDR1 and CDR2 (germline): SGHTA, FQGNSA. This clone appeared a few times. Its target is unknown. Findings and caveats of the study: The study found that naive, central memory and Treg TCRB repertoires appeared more similar in patients than in healthy donors. The VDJ junctions of type 1 diabetes patients carried fewer insertions and more deletions. People with Type 1 diabetes carried modestly yet significantly shorter TCRB CDR3s in all four CD4+ subsets.

The authors reverse transcribed all of the isolated RNA, so sequencing captured expressed TCRB transcripts. Assay used: immunoSEQ multiplex PCR; TCRdb lists only in-frame clones, some missing. The sample shows 150,000 to 190,000 clones, approximately 8.1% of them seen only once. Sequencing used central memory CD4+ T cells from blood. The chain combines TRBV7-2 with TRBJ2-1; 12 nucleotides match TRBD2. This TCR was sampled from a man younger than 30 in good health. Here the CDR3 DNA reads TGTGCCAGCAGCTCGACTAGCGGGGGTGTTGAGCAGTTCTTC. Its protein product is CASSSTSGGVEQFF.